The 3 T cell receptor beta chains presented below share a single source sample, sequenced in a study of blood T cells in healthy people across ages (dated by TCRdb to 2013 to 2016). Library method: 5' RACE. A second PCR of roughly 7 to 12 cycles was run with a J-beta primer mix and a sample-barcoded 5' primer. Using fastp trimming at Q25 and MiXCR clonotype assembly, TCRdb reanalyzed the public sequencing data and kept in-frame beta chains. Merged by CDR3 protein, the rows form single entries marked with the most common genes and DNA. Across this sample there are around 1,900,000 distinct CDR3 sequences, with about two fifths seen only once. The ten largest clones capture more than 20% of the sample. The sample was blood. These receptor sequences come from a human donor in good health.

This chain connects TRBV10-3 to TRBJ2-1, with 10 bases aligning to TRBD2. V dropped 2 bases and J dropped 6; count of bases not matched to a gene: 4. Germline V gene data show CDR1 as ENHRY and CDR2 as SYGVKD. CDR3 length equals 15 residues. CDR3 nucleotides: TGTGCCATCAGTGAGCTAGCGGGGGATTTCAATGAGCAGTTCTTC. This encodes CAISELAGDFNEQFF.

The CDR3 DNA sequence: TGCGCCAGCAGCCAAGAGGAAGGGACAGGGGCATACTACGAGCAGTACTTC. It codes for CASSQEEGTGAYYEQYF. The chain uses TRBV4-3 and TRBJ2-7, with 10 bases lining up with TRBD1. Trimming removed 0 bases from V and 3 bases from J; junction bases left unmatched: 8. The CDR3 sequence is 17 residues long. Germline CDR1 reads LGHNA; CDR2 reads YSLEER.

This chain links TRBV11-2 with TRBJ2-5, with TRBD2 identical over 7 bases. Germline assignment: CDR1 SGHAT and CDR2 FQNNGV. V dropped 8 bases and J dropped 1; count of bases not matched to a gene: 10. The length of the CDR3 is 15 residues. The CDR3 nucleotides read TGTGCCAGCGGAACTGATGGGAGGGTCCAAGAGACCCAGTACTTC. This sequence encodes CASGTDGRVQETQYF. Variable domain in full (rest from reference TRBV11-2 and TRBJ2-5): EAGVAQSPRYKIIEKRQSVAFWCNPISGHATLYWYQQILGQGPKLLIQFQNNGVVDDSQLPKDRFSAERLKGVDSTLKIQPAKLEDSAVYLCASGTDGRVQETQYFGPGTRLLVL.